Below, 8 T cell receptor beta chains from the same sample are listed, as sequenced in a study of CD8 T cells in ankylosing spondylitis. Overall study results and limits: There was a TCR beta motif, made of fewer than 10 highly homologous variants, that appeared characteristic of ankylosing spondylitis blood.

TCRdb reprocessed the 5' RACE reads with MiXCR, giving one entry per CDR3 protein. Of more than 250,000 distinct CDR3 sequences listed, 8% are singletons. For these receptors, no antigen is known. The sequenced material came from blood, either unsorted or a sorted T cell fraction (not recorded which). The receptors come from a male donor with ankylosing spondylitis.

The rearrangement joins TRBV6-2 or TRBV6-3 to TRBJ2-3; 9 nucleotides agree with TRBD2. J gave up 4 bases and V 5 bases, and 10 bases lay outside the gene matches. The germline gives CDR1 MNHEY, CDR2 SVGEGT. The CDR3 length is 16 residues. The CDR3 loop is CASSHQGVAGADTQYF. CDR3 coding DNA: TGTGCCAGCAGTCATCAGGGGGTAGCGGGGGCAGATACGCAGTATTTT.

V usage is TRBV12-3 or TRBV12-4 and J usage is TRBJ1-2; 8 bases are shared with TRBD1. CDR3 length equals 14 residues. The trim removed 0 bases at V and 7 bases at J, leaving 4 bases unmatched. CDR3 nucleotides: TGTGCCAGCAGTTTAGCGCACAGGGGGGTTGGCTACACCTTC. This encodes CASSLAHRGVGYTF.

This clonotype was counted ten times or more. The chain carries TRBV12-3 or TRBV12-4 and TRBJ1-5, with D possibly being TRBD1 (5 bases). The V end lost 4 bases, the J end lost 5 bases, and 18 bases lay between the germline ends. The CDR3 sequence is 16 residues long. The CDR3: CASSSGLRAGYQPQHF. Written as DNA, the CDR3 is TGTGCCAGCAGTTCGGGCCTCAGGGCAGGCTATCAGCCCCAGCATTTT.

V and J are TRBV6-5 and TRBJ2-3; 12 nucleotides match TRBD2. V lost 5 bases to trimming and J lost 5 bases; unmatched junction nucleotides: 8. The germline gives CDR1 MNHEY, CDR2 SVGAGI. CDR3 length: 16 amino acids. CDR3 loop: CASSPRLAGALDTQYF. CDR3 bases: TGTGCCAGCAGTCCTCGACTAGCGGGAGCTCTAGATACGCAGTATTTT.

Only a few counts were recorded for this clonotype. CDR3 nucleotides: TGTGCCAGCAGCCCGACCGTAATGACTAGCGGGACTTACGAGCAGTACTTC. Its translation: CASSPTVMTSGTYEQYF. V gene TRBV11-2 combines with J gene TRBJ2-7; 11 nucleotides agree with TRBD2. Trimming cost V 5 bases and J 4 bases; bases outside gene matches: 13. The germline CDR1 and CDR2 sequences are SGHAT and FQNNGV. CDR3 length: 17 amino acids.

V is TRBV5-1 and J is TRBJ2-1, with a possible D match to TRBD1 (6 bases). Trimming took 5 bases from V and 4 from J, leaving 13 bases between them. The germline gives CDR1 SGHRS, CDR2 YFSETQ. The CDR3 extends over 14 amino acids. DNA of the CDR3: TGCGCCAGCAGTGAGAGACAGGAGTACAATGAGCAGTTCTTC. Its protein is CASSERQEYNEQFF.

This clonotype has more than one count but fewer than ten. The V gene is TRBV7-2, the J gene TRBJ1-3, with D maybe TRBD1 (5 bases). Looked up from germline, CDR1 is SGHTA and CDR2 is FQGNSA. Trimming stripped 4 bases from V and 4 bases from J, with 14 bases between. This CDR3 is 15 amino acids long. The CDR3 sequence is CASSSAGPGGNTIYF. In DNA form, the CDR3 reads TGTGCCAGCAGCTCGGCGGGACCGGGAGGAAACACCATATATTTT.

Details on this clonotype: A much larger clone lies one base from this, so it may be a read error. This chain links TRBV12-3 or TRBV12-4 with TRBJ1-5; unclear D gene. This CDR3 region has 14 residues. The ends were cut back, 6 bases at V and 0 bases at J, with 9 bases in the middle. The CDR3 nucleotides are TGTGCCAGCAGCCGATGGAATAGCAATCAGCCCCAGCATTTT. This gives the protein CASSRWNSNQPQHF.